Below, one T cell receptor beta chain is given with its context. No antigen is known for it. This record comes from a study of Graves' ophthalmopathy and Graves' hyperthyroidism. As for the study in general: Peripheral blood samples were taken at initial diagnosis, before any treatment. Study results and caveats: The model's prediction of ophthalmopathy progression had roughly 68% sensitivity and 72% to 85% specificity.

The diagnosis combined clinical symptoms, thyroxine, TRAb, thyroid ultrasound and orbital computed tomography scans. PBMCs were obtained from about 9.5 ml of fresh peripheral blood. V was trimmed by 5 bases and J by 6 bases, leaving 16 bases between them. The germline V gene has CDR1 SGHTA and CDR2 FQGNSA. The CDR3 has 14 amino acids. RNA transcripts were the source from which TCR beta CDR3 regions were amplified. An initial RT-PCR round employing HTBI primers preceded a second-round multiplex PCR. Each CDR3 protein gets one entry after TCRdb re-called the multiplex PCR reads with MiXCR. The profile shows 350,000 to 400,000 distinct CDR3 sequences, 15% to 20% of them singletons.

The material sequenced was peripheral blood. The V and J genes are TRBV7-2 and TRBJ1-1, with D hard to call. The clonotype originates from a woman between 18 and 29 years old with Graves' ophthalmopathy. The CDR3 DNA reads TGTGCCAGCAGCCCTATAGTCGGCGCTCCTGAAGCTTTCTTT. Protein sequence: CASSPIVGAPEAFF.